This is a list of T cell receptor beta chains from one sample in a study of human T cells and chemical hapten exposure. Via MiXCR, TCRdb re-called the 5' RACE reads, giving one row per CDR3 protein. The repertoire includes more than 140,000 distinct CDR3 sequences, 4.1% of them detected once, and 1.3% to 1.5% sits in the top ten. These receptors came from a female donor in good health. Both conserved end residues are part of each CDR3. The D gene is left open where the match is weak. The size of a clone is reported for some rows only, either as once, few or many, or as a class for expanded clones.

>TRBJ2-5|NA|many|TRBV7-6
CASSFGLTRETQYF
TGTGCCAGCAGCTTCGGACTCACCCGAGAGACCCAGTACTTC
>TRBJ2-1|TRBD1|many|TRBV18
CASSPRSGGDNEQFF
TGTGCCAGCTCACCACGGTCAGGGGGAGACAATGAGCAGTTCTTC
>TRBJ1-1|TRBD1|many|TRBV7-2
CASSSQGAKTEAFF
TGTGCCAGCAGCTCACAGGGGGCGAAGACTGAAGCTTTCTTT
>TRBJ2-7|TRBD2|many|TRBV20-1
CSARAITAGDTYEQYF
TGCAGTGCTAGAGCCATAACCGCGGGGGATACCTACGAGCAGTACTTC
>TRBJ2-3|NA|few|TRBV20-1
CSARDPRGADTQYF
TGCAGTGCTAGAGATCCGAGGGGGGCAGATACGCAGTATTTT
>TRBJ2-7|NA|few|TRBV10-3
CAISESRGNPYEQYF
TGTGCCATCAGTGAGTCCCGCGGAAACCCCTACGAGCAGTACTTC
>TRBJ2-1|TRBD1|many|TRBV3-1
CASSPRQGNTYNEQFF
TGTGCCAGCAGCCCGAGACAGGGGAATACCTACAATGAGCAGTTCTTC
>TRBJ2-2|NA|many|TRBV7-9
CASSPPALLGGELFF
TGTGCCAGCAGCCCCCCGGCCCTGCTGGGCGGGGAGCTGTTTTTT
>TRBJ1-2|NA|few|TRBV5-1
CASTDTDGYTF
TGCGCCAGCACTGACACCGATGGCTACACCTTC
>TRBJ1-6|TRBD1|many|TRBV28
CASSLPRDSNSPLHF
TGTGCCAGCAGCTTACCCAGGGACAGCAATTCACCCCTCCACTTT
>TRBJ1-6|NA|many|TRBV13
CASNTGGDSYNSPLHF
TGTGCCAGCAATACCGGTGGAGACTCCTATAATTCACCCCTCCACTTT
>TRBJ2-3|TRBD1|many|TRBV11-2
CASSNTGGDTQYF
TGTGCCAGCAGTAACACAGGGGGAGATACGCAGTATTTT
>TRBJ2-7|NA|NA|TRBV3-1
CASSQVGSEQYF
TGTGCCAGCAGCCAAGTGGGATCCGAGCAGTACTTC
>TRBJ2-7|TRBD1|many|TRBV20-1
CSALGQDFSYEQYF
TGCAGTGCCTTGGGACAGGACTTCTCCTACGAGCAGTACTTC
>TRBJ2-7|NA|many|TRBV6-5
CASSWRGKTYEQYF
TGTGCCAGCAGTTGGAGGGGGAAAACCTACGAGCAGTACTTC
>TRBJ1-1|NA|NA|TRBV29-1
CSVDGQGPTEAFF
TGCAGCGTTGACGGCCAGGGCCCCACTGAAGCTTTCTTT
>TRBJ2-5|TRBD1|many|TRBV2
CASTFDRARKETQYF
TGTGCCAGCACTTTTGACAGGGCTCGGAAAGAGACCCAGTACTTC
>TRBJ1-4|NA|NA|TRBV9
CASSGRWDEKLFF
TGTGCCAGCAGTGGGAGGTGGGATGAAAAACTGTTTTTT
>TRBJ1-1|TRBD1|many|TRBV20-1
CSANPRQGGTEAFF
TGCAGTGCTAACCCACGTCAGGGGGGCACTGAAGCTTTCTTT
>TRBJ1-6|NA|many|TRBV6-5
CASSYSPGGNSPLHF
TGTGCCAGCAGTTACTCCCCCGGGGGTAATTCACCCCTCCACTTT